These 6 T cell receptor beta chains came from one sample sequenced in a study of PD-1 blockade in classical Hodgkin lymphoma. After autologous stem cell transplantation all patients relapsed, and prior brentuximab vedotin exposure differed between cohorts. Repertoires were generated with immunoSEQ multiplex PCR, while TCRdb's copy carries only in-frame clones and drops some. The table shows about 11,000 clones, with approximately 77% occurring only once. The sample was peripheral blood mononuclear cells (PBMCs), taken at baseline. The receptors were sampled from a human donor with classical Hodgkin lymphoma.

V gene TRBV5-1 combines with J gene TRBJ2-1, with 10 bases matching TRBD2. V shed 4 bases, J shed 4 bases, and the junction held 5 bases outside the gene matches. CDR1 SGHRS and CDR2 YFSETQ come from the germline V gene. There are 15 residues in the CDR3. For the CDR3, the DNA is TGCGCCAGCAGCCTACTAGCGGGGTATTACAATGAGCAGTTCTTC. This gives the protein CASSLLAGYYNEQFF.

This sequence joins TRBV4-1 and TRBJ1-5, with 7 bases matching TRBD1. V trimming: 1 base; J trimming: 4 bases; junction bases outside the gene matches: 10. Per the germline V gene, CDR1 is MGHRA and CDR2 is YSYEKL. This CDR3 is 17 amino acids long. The CDR3, as DNA: TGCGCCAGCAGCCAAGCCAGTACAGGGGCCCCGAATCAGCCCCAGCATTTT. The encoded protein is CASSQASTGAPNQPQHF.

This chain uses TRBV18 with TRBJ2-7; the match to TRBD1 covers 10 bases. The CDR3 extends over 14 amino acids. With V trimmed by 4 bases and J by 7 bases, 7 bases remained unmatched. The V gene's germline CDR1 is KGHSH and CDR2 LQKENI. The CDR3 loop reads CASSLSGQGREQYF. The CDR3 DNA reads as TGTGCCAGCTCACTCTCGGGACAGGGGAGGGAGCAGTACTTC. Complete variable domain (other parts from reference TRBV18 and TRBJ2-7): NAGVMQNPRHLVRRRGQEARLRCSPMKGHSHVYWYRQLPEEGLKFMVYLQKENIIDESGMPKERFSAEFPKEGPSILRIQQVVRGDSAAYFCASSLSGQGREQYFGPGTRLTVT.

The V call is TRBV2, the J call TRBJ2-4, with a weak D call TRBD2 (6 bases). With 7 bases removed from V and 0 bases from J, the gap between germline ends came to 16 bases. The CDR3 has 16 amino acids. Germline-derived CDR1 and CDR2 are SNHLY and FYNNEI. The CDR3 region has the DNA TGTGCCAGCAAGGATGAGTCCGGGGGAGCCAAAAACATTCAGTACTTC. This sequence encodes CASKDESGGAKNIQYF.

The chain uses TRBV7-6 and TRBJ1-1; maybe TRBD1 (5 bases). V was trimmed by 2 bases and J by 4 bases, leaving 11 bases between them. In germline, CDR1 is SGHVS, CDR2 FNYEAQ. CDR3 length: 14 residues. This CDR3 reads CASSLYGRGTEAFF. DNA for the CDR3: TGTGCCAGCAGCTTATATGGGAGGGGCACTGAAGCTTTCTTT.

This chain joins TRBV5-5 and TRBJ2-7; 9 nucleotides align to TRBD1. The CDR3 covers 14 residues. With V trimmed by 1 base and J by 5 bases, 4 bases remained unmatched. The germline CDR1 and CDR2 sequences are SGHKS and YYEKEE (reference sequence). CDR3 DNA sequence: TGTGCCAGCAGCTTGATGGGACAGGGAGACGAGCAGTACTTC. Protein product: CASSLMGQGDEQYF.